This T cell receptor beta chain comes out of a study of monozygotic twins with inflammatory bowel disease. With respect to this clonotype: Its antigen is undetermined.

TCRdb reprocessed the 5' RACE reads, with one entry per CDR3 protein and no DNA. The table lists about 160,000 distinct CDR3 sequences. Study-wide findings and caveats: Clonotype overlap with others was lower in IBD patients than in healthy twins, a difference that was greatest with disease activity.

Staff drew a roughly 2.5 ml blood sample from each donor. Investigators extracted total RNA from whole blood and did not sort T cells. This CDR3 spans 16 amino acids. Germline CDR1 SNHLY, CDR2 FYNNEI. This clonotype originated in a human donor with ulcerative colitis or Crohn's disease, or a healthy co-twin of an affected twin (not recorded which). The sample comprised blood. The V and J genes are TRBV2 and TRBJ2-3; TCRdb proposes TRBD2, but this gene call is untestable without DNA. The CDR3 here is CASLKGLAGFTDTQYF. Combining the CDR3 with reference TRBV2 and TRBJ2-3 gives the whole variable domain EPEVTQTPSHQVTQMGQEVILRCVPISNHLYFYWYRQILGQKVEFLVSFYNNEISEKSEIFDDQFSVERPDGSNFTLKIRSTKLEDSAMYFCASLKGLAGFTDTQYFGPGTRLTVL.